The rows below give T cell receptor beta chains drawn from one sample of a study of blood T cell repertoires in COVID-19. The method was immunoSEQ multiplex PCR; TCRdb's version includes in-frame clones alone and lacks a portion of them. Counted here are 250,000 to 350,000 clones, about 90% occurring once; the ten biggest clones make up about 2%. Input material: peripheral blood. These receptors all stem from a woman between 50 and 59 years old who had recovered from COVID-19. Each CDR3 is given with its conserved first and last residue. Fields, in order: D gene, V gene, J gene, clone size, CDR3 length, CDR3 DNA, CDR3 protein. The D gene is left open where the match is weak. Expanded clones get a size class; other rows say once, few or many, or leave the size out.

>NA|TRBV5-1|TRBJ1-1|NA|15
TGCGCCAGCAGCCCGGGGGGCAGGTACACCACTGAAGCTTTCTTT
CASSPGGRYTTEAFF
>NA|TRBV29-1|TRBJ2-2|NA|13
TGCAGCGTTGGTCGGTCCTACTCCGGGGAGCTGTTTTTT
CSVGRSYSGELFF
>TRBD1|TRBV19|TRBJ2-5|NA|16
TGTGCCAGTAGTAGAGGGACAGGGGGCTACCAAGAGACCCAGTACTTC
CASSRGTGGYQETQYF
>TRBD1|TRBV11-2|TRBJ1-6|NA|15
TGTGCCAGCAGCTTGGGGACAGGGAGGCGCTCACCCCTCCACTTT
CASSLGTGRRSPLHF
>NA|TRBV12-3/TRBV12-4|TRBJ1-1|NA|13
TGTGCCAGCAGCCCCCAGATTAACACTGAAGCTTTCTTT
CASSPQINTEAFF
>NA|TRBV24-1|TRBJ1-2|NA|15
TGTGCCACCAGTGGGCAGGCCGCCGACCTAAATGGCTACACCTTC
CATSGQAADLNGYTF
>NA|TRBV7-2|TRBJ1-6|NA|14
TGTGCCAGCAGCCCCCCTAGTAGCAATTCACCCCTCCACTTT
CASSPPSSNSPLHF
>NA|TRBV27|TRBJ1-6|NA|13
TGTGCCAGCAGCTGGAGATCAGGGTCACCCCTCCACTTT
CASSWRSGSPLHF
>NA|TRBV5-4|TRBJ2-2|NA|14
TGTGCCAGCAGCTTGGTGGCCCGCACCGGGGAGCTGTTTTTT
CASSLVARTGELFF
>NA|TRBV9|TRBJ2-5|NA|15
TGTGCCAGCAGCCCCCACACGGCTTTGTCAGGGACCCAGTACTTC
CASSPHTALSGTQYF
>TRBD1|TRBV3-1/TRBV3-2|TRBJ1-6|NA|16
TGTGCCAGCAGCCATACAGGGGGCCGGGGTGATTCACCCCTCCACTTT
CASSHTGGRGDSPLHF
>NA|TRBV7-2|TRBJ1-5|few|15
TGTGCCAGCAGCTTAGCGCCAGGGCTTAGTCAGCCCCAGCATTTT
CASSLAPGLSQPQHF
>NA|TRBV2|TRBJ1-1|NA|12
TGTGCCAGCAGGCTCTATGGCACTGAAGCTTTCTTT
CASRLYGTEAFF
>TRBD1|TRBV10-3|TRBJ1-2|NA|16
TGTGCCATCAGAGCTGCCGGGACAGGGGGCTGGTATGGCTACACCTTC
CAIRAAGTGGWYGYTF
>NA|TRBV9|TRBJ2-5|NA|13
TGTGCCAGCAGCGGCGGCAGAAAAGAGACCCAGTACTTC
CASSGGRKETQYF
>TRBD1|TRBV5-5|TRBJ2-7|NA|14
TGTGCCTCCATCGACAGGGACAAGGCCTACGAGCAGTACTTC
CASIDRDKAYEQYF
>NA|TRBV27|TRBJ1-5|many|16
TGTGCCAGCAGTTTATATCAGGGGATGAGCAATCAGCCCCAGCATTTT
CASSLYQGMSNQPQHF
>NA|TRBV5-5|TRBJ2-1|once|12
TGTGCCAGCAGCACCCCACTACGAAAGCAGTTCTTC
CASSTPLRKQFF
>TRBD1|TRBV18|TRBJ1-6|NA|14
TGTGCCAGCTCACCAAGGGACAGCGATTCACCCCTCCACTTT
CASSPRDSDSPLHF
>NA|TRBV3-1/TRBV3-2|TRBJ1-1|NA|14
TGTGCCAGCAGCCAAGTACGCGGGGGGACTGAAGCTTTCTTT
CASSQVRGGTEAFF
>TRBD2|TRBV24-1|TRBJ2-1|NA|13
TGTGCCATACAAGCGGGAACCTACAATGAGCAGTTCTTC
CAIQAGTYNEQFF
>TRBD1|TRBV5-6|TRBJ2-7|NA|14
TGTGCCAGCAGCCCCCGGGACAGGGATTACGAGCAGTACTTC
CASSPRDRDYEQYF
>NA|TRBV2|TRBJ1-1|NA|12
TGTGCCAGCAGTCGCGGATATGATGAAGCTTTCTTT
CASSRGYDEAFF
>NA|TRBV4-2|TRBJ1-5|NA|16
TGTGCCAGCAGCCAAGAGGTGGGCAGGGGAACTCAGCCCCAGCATTTT
CASSQEVGRGTQPQHF
>TRBD2|TRBV19|TRBJ2-5|NA|14
TGTGCCAGTAGTACGCGACTAGCCCCGTGGACCCAGTACTTC
CASSTRLAPWTQYF
>NA|TRBV28|TRBJ1-2|NA|11
TGTGCCAGCAGCCGGTTCTATGGCTACACCTTC
CASSRFYGYTF
>NA|TRBV30|TRBJ1-1|NA|13
TGTGCCTGGGAGGGGGTACAGAACACTGAAGCTTTCTTT
CAWEGVQNTEAFF